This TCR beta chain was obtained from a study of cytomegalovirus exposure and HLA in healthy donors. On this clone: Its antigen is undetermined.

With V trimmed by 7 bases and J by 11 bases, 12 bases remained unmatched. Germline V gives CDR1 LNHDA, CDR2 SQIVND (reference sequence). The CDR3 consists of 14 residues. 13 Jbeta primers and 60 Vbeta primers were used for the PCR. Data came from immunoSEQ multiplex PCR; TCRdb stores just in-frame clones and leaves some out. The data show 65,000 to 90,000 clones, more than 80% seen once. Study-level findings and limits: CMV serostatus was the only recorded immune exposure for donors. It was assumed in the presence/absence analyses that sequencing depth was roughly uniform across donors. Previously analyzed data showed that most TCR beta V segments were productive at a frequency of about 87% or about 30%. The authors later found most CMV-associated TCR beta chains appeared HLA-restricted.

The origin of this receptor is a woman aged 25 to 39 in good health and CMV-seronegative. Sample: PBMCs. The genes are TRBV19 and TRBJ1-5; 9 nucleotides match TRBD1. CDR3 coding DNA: TGTGCCAGTACCTTACCCCGGGACAGGGATGCCCAGCATTTT. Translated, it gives CASTLPRDRDAQHF. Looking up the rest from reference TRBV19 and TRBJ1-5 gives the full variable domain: DGGITQSPKYLFRKEGQNVTLSCEQNLNHDAMYWYRQDPGQGLRLIYYSQIVNDFQKGDIAEGYSVSREKKESFPLTVTSAQKNPTAFYLCASTLPRDRDAQHFGDGTRLSIL.